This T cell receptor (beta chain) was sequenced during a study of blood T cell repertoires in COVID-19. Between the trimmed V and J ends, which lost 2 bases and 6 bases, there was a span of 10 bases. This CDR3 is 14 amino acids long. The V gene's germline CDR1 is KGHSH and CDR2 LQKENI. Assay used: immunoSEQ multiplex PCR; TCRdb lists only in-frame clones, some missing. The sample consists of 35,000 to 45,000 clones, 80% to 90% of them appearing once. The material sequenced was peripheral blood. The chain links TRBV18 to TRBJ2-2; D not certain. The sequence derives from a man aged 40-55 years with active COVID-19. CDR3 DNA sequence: TGTGCCAGCTCACCAGACTCCCTGGCCGGGGAGCTGTTTTTT. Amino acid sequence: CASSPDSLAGELFF.